Listed below are T cell receptor beta chains from one sample, sequenced in a study of blood T cell repertoires in COVID-19. This table comes from immunoSEQ multiplex PCR, and its TCRdb copy is limited to in-frame clones, with some not included. The table lists hundreds of thousands of clones, more than 75% of them singletons, with 6.5% to 9.5% in the top ten. Sequenced input: peripheral blood. Receptors originate from a woman in her forties or fifties who had recovered from COVID-19. CDR3s include the opening cysteine and the closing phenylalanine or tryptophan. D genes are given only for firm matches. Part of the rows lack a size; the others show once, few, many or a class for expanded clones.

size	V	D	J	DNA	CDR3
-	TRBV12-1	-	TRBJ2-7	TGTGCCAGCAGCTCTTACAGGCAAACCTACGAGCAGTACTTC	CASSSYRQTYEQYF
-	TRBV6-2/TRBV6-3	TRBD1	TRBJ1-5	TGTGCCAGCAGTTACGTCTCAGGGGGGATGCCCCAGCATTTT	CASSYVSGGMPQHF
-	TRBV6-5	TRBD1	TRBJ1-5	TGTGCCAGCAGTTACTCGGGGACAGGGGGCAGGCAGCCCCAGCATTTT	CASSYSGTGGRQPQHF
-	TRBV7-2	TRBD2	TRBJ2-5	TGTGCCAGCAGCTTGACCGGGGGGGAGTACCAAGAGACCCAGTACTTC	CASSLTGGEYQETQYF
-	TRBV19	TRBD2	TRBJ2-3	TGTGCCAGTAGTATTTCGGGGGGGACGGATACGCAGTATTTT	CASSISGGTDTQYF
-	TRBV7-9	TRBD2	TRBJ2-3	TGTGCCACCACCGGGACTACTAGCACAGATACGCAGTATTTT	CATTGTTSTDTQYF
-	TRBV5-1	TRBD1	TRBJ1-2	TGCGCCAGCAGCCCGAAACAGGGGGAGCGTGGCTACACCTTC	CASSPKQGERGYTF
few	TRBV27	-	TRBJ1-4	TGTGCCAGCAGTTTAAGCCCGCCGGGGTACAGGGCCCTGGGGGAAAAACTGTTTTTT	CASSLSPPGYRALGEKLFF
once	TRBV6-6	-	TRBJ2-7	TGTGCCAGCAGCCCAGGCTTCGAGCAGTACTTC	CASSPGFEQYF
-	TRBV5-4	TRBD2	TRBJ2-3	TGTGCCAGCAGCTCGGAGCGGGGAGATACGCAGTATTTT	CASSSERGDTQYF
-	TRBV5-1	-	TRBJ2-7	TGCGCCAGCAGCATACAGGGTATCGGTGACGAGCAGTACTTC	CASSIQGIGDEQYF
-	TRBV7-2	-	TRBJ2-2	TGTGCCAGCAGCTCGGCCCTGGCGGACACCGGGGAGCTGTTTTTT	CASSSALADTGELFF
once	TRBV14	TRBD1	TRBJ1-6	TGTGCCAGCAGCCAAGAACAGGGGGCGAATTCACCCCTCCACTTT	CASSQEQGANSPLHF
-	TRBV7-9	-	TRBJ2-7	TGTGCCAGCAGCTTAGAGTGGGACTCCCGAAACCCCTACGAGCAGTACTTC	CASSLEWDSRNPYEQYF
-	TRBV4-3	-	TRBJ1-4	TGCGCCAGCAGCCAAGATCTACTTGGGGGGGAAAAACTGTTTTTT	CASSQDLLGGEKLFF
-	TRBV25-1	-	TRBJ2-1	TGTGCCAGCAGTACTATCAATGAGCAGTTCTTC	CASSTINEQFF
-	TRBV5-1	TRBD2	TRBJ2-1	TGCGCCAGCAGCTTGGGCGGGACTAGCAACAATGAGCAGTTCTTC	CASSLGGTSNNEQFF
-	TRBV5-1	-	TRBJ1-4	TGCGCCAGCAGCTTGGGGAGTGTTGGGACTAATGAAAAACTGTTTTTT	CASSLGSVGTNEKLFF
once	TRBV9	TRBD1	TRBJ2-1	TGTGCCAGCAGCGTAGGACAGGGGGGCCACAATGAGCAGTTCTTC	CASSVGQGGHNEQFF